These 22 T cell receptor beta chains share one sample of origin, sequenced in a study of cytomegalovirus exposure and HLA in healthy donors (dated by TCRdb to 2017 to 2019). Receptors were amplified or captured by the immunoSEQ multiplex PCR assay. The multiplex PCR relied on a mix of 60 forward primers for TCR Vbeta segments and 13 reverse primers for TCR Jbeta segments. As stored in TCRdb, this immuneACCESS dataset retains in-frame rearrangements with V and J assigned. A fraction of the clones does not appear; measured against another copy, unresolved V genes explain less than half of the discrepancy, and the remainder lacks a known reason. Here the sample has more than 70,000 clones; 76% occur a single time. 2.5% to 3.5% of the sample is in the top ten clones. Specimen: PBMCs. The receptor set was obtained from a man aged 35-49 years in good health and CMV-seronegative.

This clone was seen a single time. The V gene is TRBV30, the J gene TRBJ2-3; D may be TRBD2 (6 bases). The CDR3 runs 16 residues. Trimming stripped 5 bases from V and 5 bases from J, with 23 bases between. The germline CDR1 and CDR2 sequences are GTSNPN and SVGIG (reference sequence). The CDR3 DNA reads TGTGCCTGGGGCCTCCCGGGACGGGGGATAGGAGATACGCAGTATTTT. This translates into CAWGLPGRGIGDTQYF. The full variable domain, in which reference TRBV30 and TRBJ2-3 provide the parts outside the CDR3, is SQTIHQWPATLVQPVGSPLSLECTVEGTSNPNLYWYRQAAGRGLQLLFYSVGIGQISSEVPQNLSASRPQDRQFILSSKKLLLSDSGFYLCAWGLPGRGIGDTQYFGPGTRLTVL.

The chain joins TRBV6-5 to TRBJ1-2; possibly TRBD1 for D (6 bases). The CDR3 consists of 13 residues. Germline CDR1 reads MNHEY; CDR2 reads SVGAGI. Trimming left V 6 bases short and J 7 bases short, with 15 bases between. CDR3 DNA sequence: TGTGCCAGCAGGGCCGGGACAACTAGTGGCTACACCTTC. Protein: CASRAGTTSGYTF.

This clone showed up just a few times. V and J are TRBV29-1 and TRBJ1-5, with 8 nucleotides matching TRBD1. The CDR3 sequence is 14 residues long. CDR1 and CDR2 (germline): SQVTM, ANQGSEA. J gave up 5 bases and V 6 bases, and 9 bases lay outside the gene matches. CDR3 residues: CSVGWTGPDQPQHF. In nucleotides, the CDR3 is TGCAGCGTCGGGTGGACAGGGCCTGATCAGCCCCAGCATTTT.

The genes are TRBV2 and TRBJ2-7, with D perhaps TRBD1 (6 bases). Germline assignment: CDR1 SNHLY and CDR2 FYNNEI. This CDR3 is built from 14 residues. V was shortened by 6 bases and J by 4 bases, with 16 bases between the two germline ends. Here the CDR3 DNA reads TGTGCCAGCAGGGAGACAGGTTCAATATACGAGCAGTACTTC. It codes for CASRETGSIYEQYF.

There are a few counts of this clone. The CDR3 sequence: CASSQELIRTGPGETQYF. CDR3 coding DNA: TGTGCCAGCAGCCAAGAACTAATTAGGACAGGGCCTGGGGAGACCCAGTACTTC. This rearrangement joins TRBV4-2 to TRBJ2-5; the match to TRBD1 covers 8 bases. The CDR3 extends over 18 amino acids. Unmatched junction bases numbered 14, after V lost 0 bases and J lost 5 bases. CDR1 LGHNA and CDR2 YNFKEQ come from the germline V gene.

The chain carries TRBV6-5 and TRBJ2-6; possible D gene TRBD1, 6 bases. V was clipped by 8 bases and J by 3 bases, with 14 bases between them. Germline V gene lookup returns CDR1 MNHEY and CDR2 SVGAGI. The CDR3 consists of 15 residues. CDR3 in DNA: TGTGCCAGCCTGGACAGAGGGTTTGGGGCCAACGTCCTGACTTTC. This encodes CASLDRGFGANVLTF.

V is TRBV6-5 and J is TRBJ2-7; 7 bases map to TRBD1. Germline V gene sequence: CDR1 MNHEY, CDR2 SVGAGI. The CDR3 length is 14 residues. With 5 bases clipped from V and 4 bases from J, the junction kept 8 bases outside the gene matches. CDR3: CASSGTAAAYEQYF. The CDR3 region has the DNA TGTGCCAGCAGTGGGACAGCCGCGGCTTACGAGCAGTACTTC.

This rearrangement joins TRBV28 to TRBJ2-7; a weak D match, TRBD2 (5 bases). Germline CDR1 and CDR2: MDHEN and SYDVKM. This CDR3 contains 15 residues. V lost 2 bases, J lost 5 bases, and 16 bases lay in between. For the CDR3, the DNA is TGTGCCAGCAGTTTACCCCAACCACCCGGGGACGAGCAGTACTTC. It yields the protein CASSLPQPPGDEQYF.

The chain employs TRBV19 and TRBJ1-4; D unresolved. The CDR3 consists of 14 residues. With 9 bases removed from V and 7 bases from J, the gap between germline ends came to 18 bases. Germline V gene data show CDR1 as LNHDA and CDR2 as SQIVND (reference sequence). The CDR3 is CASQLPGGGEKLFF. The CDR3 nucleotides are TGTGCCAGCCAACTTCCGGGAGGAGGTGAAAAACTGTTTTTT. Looking up the rest from reference TRBV19 and TRBJ1-4 gives the full variable domain: DGGITQSPKYLFRKEGQNVTLSCEQNLNHDAMYWYRQDPGQGLRLIYYSQIVNDFQKGDIAEGYSVSREKKESFPLTVTSAQKNPTAFYLCASQLPGGGEKLFFGSGTQLSVL.

This clone turned up a few times. V and J are TRBV15 and TRBJ1-6; 9 bases fit TRBD1. Losses at the gene ends were 9 bases for V and 6 bases for J; bases not matched to a gene: 12. The CDR3 has 16 amino acids. The V gene's germline CDR1 is LNHNV and CDR2 YYDKDF (reference sequence). The CDR3 region has the DNA TGTGCCACAAAACCACAGGGGGCAGCGGGTAATTCACCCCTCCACTTT. Amino acids: CATKPQGAAGNSPLHF.

The table lists this clone with a count of one. The chain combines TRBV4-2 with TRBJ2-3, with TRBD2 matching 12 bases. V was pared by 1 base and J by 3 bases, with 8 bases of the junction left unmatched. The CDR3 contains 18 residues. Looked up from germline, CDR1 is LGHNA and CDR2 is YNFKEQ. CDR3 sequence reads: CASSQVASGGARTDTQYF. CDR3 DNA: TGTGCCAGCAGCCAAGTAGCTAGCGGGGGGGCAAGGACAGATACGCAGTATTTT.

The genes are TRBV4-1 and TRBJ2-2, with no clear D. Trimming pared 4 bases from V and 3 bases from J, leaving 12 bases between. CDR1 MGHRA and CDR2 YSYEKL come from the germline V gene. The CDR3 spans 15 residues. CDR3 coding DNA: TGCGCCAGCAGCCCTACCCGCACGTACACCGGGGAGCTGTTTTTT. Its protein product is CASSPTRTYTGELFF.

This chain links TRBV19 with TRBJ2-2; TRBD2 matches 16 bases. The CDR3 runs to 20 residues. Unmatched junction bases numbered 12, after V lost 5 bases and J lost 3 bases. Germline CDR1 LNHDA, CDR2 SQIVND (reference sequence). CDR3 in amino acids: CASSSLPGTSGGADTGELFF. For the CDR3, the DNA is TGTGCCAGTAGTTCCCTGCCCGGGACTAGCGGGGGGGCGGACACCGGGGAGCTGTTTTTT.

The chain carries TRBV10-3 and TRBJ2-7, with TRBD2 as a possible D gene (6 bases). Germline V gene lookup returns CDR1 ENHRY and CDR2 SYGVKD. CDR3 length: 12 residues. Trimming took 10 bases from V and 3 from J, leaving 13 bases between them. For the CDR3, the DNA is TGTGCCACCGGTAGGAGGGTCTACGAGCAGTACTTC. Translation gives CATGRRVYEQYF.

The chain joins TRBV19 to TRBJ1-1; D not resolved. The V gene's germline CDR1 is LNHDA and CDR2 SQIVND (reference sequence). Trimming removed 4 bases at V and 6 bases at J, with 9 bases between. CDR3 length equals 12 residues. The CDR3 region is CASSSVSPEAFF. In DNA form, the CDR3 reads TGTGCCAGTAGTAGCGTATCCCCTGAAGCTTTCTTT.

V gene TRBV5-6 combines with J gene TRBJ2-1, with 8 positions matching TRBD2. Germline CDR1 is SGHDT and CDR2 is YYEEEE. This CDR3 has 14 amino acids. Trimming took 2 bases from V and 4 from J; bases not matched to a gene: 2. The CDR3 loop is CASSFASGYNEQFF. The CDR3, as DNA: TGTGCCAGCAGCTTTGCTAGCGGGTACAATGAGCAGTTCTTC.

J is TRBJ1-2 and V is TRBV19; TRBD1 matches 8 bases. This CDR3 is 15 amino acids long. J lost 5 bases, V lost 4 bases, and 9 bases had no gene match. From germline, CDR1 is LNHDA and CDR2 SQIVND (reference sequence). CDR3 region: CASSTQDRDLYGYTF. In DNA, the CDR3 is TGTGCCAGTAGTACCCAGGACAGGGATCTATATGGCTACACCTTC. Variable domain in full (rest from reference TRBV19 and TRBJ1-2): DGGITQSPKYLFRKEGQNVTLSCEQNLNHDAMYWYRQDPGQGLRLIYYSQIVNDFQKGDIAEGYSVSREKKESFPLTVTSAQKNPTAFYLCASSTQDRDLYGYTFGSGTRLTVV.

A single count supports this clone. V gene TRBV30 combines with J gene TRBJ2-7; 7 bases are shared with TRBD1. With V trimmed by 2 bases and J by 5 bases, 6 bases remained unmatched. Per the germline V gene, CDR1 is GTSNPN and CDR2 is SVGIG (reference sequence). The CDR3 consists of 13 residues. The CDR3 sequence is CAWSSRGLHEQYF. Here the CDR3 DNA reads TGTGCCTGGAGTTCGAGGGGGCTCCACGAGCAGTACTTC.

This chain uses TRBV28 with TRBJ1-1; D remains ambiguous. The CDR3 is 11 residues long. Germline V lookup: CDR1 MDHEN, CDR2 SYDVKM. The V end was cut by 6 bases, the J end by 7 bases, with 9 bases between. Here the CDR3 reads CASSRRIEAFF. The CDR3 bases are TGTGCCAGCAGCCGTAGAATTGAAGCTTTCTTT.

The CDR3 DNA follows: TGTGCCATCAGTGTAGCGGGGATGAACGGAGAGCAGTACTTC. Translated: CAISVAGMNGEQYF. This sequence joins TRBV10-3 and TRBJ2-7, with 8 bases lining up with TRBD2. This CDR3 has 14 residues. The germline CDR1 and CDR2 sequences are ENHRY and SYGVKD. V gave up 4 bases and J gave up 7 bases; unmatched junction bases: 9.

V is TRBV27 and J is TRBJ1-1; tentatively, D is TRBD1 (6 bases). Trimming removed 6 bases at V and 7 bases at J, with 18 bases between. The germline V gene has CDR1 MNHEY and CDR2 SMNVEV (reference sequence). CDR3 length: 14 amino acids. In DNA, the CDR3 is TGTGCCAGCAGCAGCAGATACAGGGCGGGTGAAGCTTTCTTT. Translating gives CASSSRYRAGEAFF.

The chain is built from TRBV5-6 and TRBJ2-7; the match to TRBD2 covers 11 bases. CDR1 and CDR2 (germline): SGHDT, YYEEEE. J gave up 2 bases and V 4 bases, and 5 bases lay outside the gene matches. The CDR3 spans 15 residues. In nucleotides, the CDR3 is TGTGCCAGCAGCCGCCTAGCGGGGGGAACCTACGAGCAGTACTTC. The encoded protein is CASSRLAGGTYEQYF.